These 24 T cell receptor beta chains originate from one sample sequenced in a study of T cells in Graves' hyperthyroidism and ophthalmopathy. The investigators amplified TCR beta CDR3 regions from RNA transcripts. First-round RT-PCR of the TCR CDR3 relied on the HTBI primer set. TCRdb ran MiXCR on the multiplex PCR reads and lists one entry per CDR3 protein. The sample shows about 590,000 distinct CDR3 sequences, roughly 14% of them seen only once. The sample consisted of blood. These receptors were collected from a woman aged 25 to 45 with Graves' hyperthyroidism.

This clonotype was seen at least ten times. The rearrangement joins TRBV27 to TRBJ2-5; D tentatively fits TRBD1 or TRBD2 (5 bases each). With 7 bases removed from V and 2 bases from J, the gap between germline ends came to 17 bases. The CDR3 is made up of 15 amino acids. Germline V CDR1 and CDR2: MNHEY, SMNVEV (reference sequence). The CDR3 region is CASTPGLAQQETQYF. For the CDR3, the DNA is TGTGCCAGCACCCCGGGGCTAGCCCAACAAGAGACCCAGTACTTC.

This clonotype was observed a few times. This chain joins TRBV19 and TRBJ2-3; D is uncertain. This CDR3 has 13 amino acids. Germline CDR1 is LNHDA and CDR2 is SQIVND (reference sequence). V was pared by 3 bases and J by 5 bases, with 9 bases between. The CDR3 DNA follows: TGTGCCAGTAGTATGTACCACGGAGATACGCAGTATTTT. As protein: CASSMYHGDTQYF.

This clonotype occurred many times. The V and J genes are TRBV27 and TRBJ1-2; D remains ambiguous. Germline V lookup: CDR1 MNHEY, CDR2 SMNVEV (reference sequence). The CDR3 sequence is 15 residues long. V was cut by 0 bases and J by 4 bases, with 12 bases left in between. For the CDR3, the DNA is TGTGCCAGCAGTTTATCGTTGGATTCCTTCTATGGCTACACCTTC. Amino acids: CASSLSLDSFYGYTF.

The CDR3 sequence is CASSPPKNVGEQYF. The CDR3, as DNA: TGTGCCAGCTCACCACCTAAGAATGTTGGCGAGCAGTACTTC. This chain joins TRBV18 and TRBJ2-7, with D hard to call. Germline V gene lookup returns CDR1 KGHSH and CDR2 LQKENI. The CDR3 contains 14 residues. With 0 bases removed from V and 6 bases from J, the gap between germline ends came to 12 bases.

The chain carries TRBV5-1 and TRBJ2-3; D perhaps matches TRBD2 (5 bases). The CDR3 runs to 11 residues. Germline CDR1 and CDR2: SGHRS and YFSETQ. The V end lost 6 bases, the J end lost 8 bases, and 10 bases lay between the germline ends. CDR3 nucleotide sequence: TGCGCCAGCAAGAGGGAAGGTACGCAGTATTTT. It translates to CASKREGTQYF.

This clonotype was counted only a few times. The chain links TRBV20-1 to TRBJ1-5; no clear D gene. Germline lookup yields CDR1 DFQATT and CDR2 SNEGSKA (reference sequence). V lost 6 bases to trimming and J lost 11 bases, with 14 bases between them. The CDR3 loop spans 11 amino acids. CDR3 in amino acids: CSASAFPAQHF. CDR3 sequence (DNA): TGCAGTGCAAGCGCCTTCCCGGCCCAGCATTTT.

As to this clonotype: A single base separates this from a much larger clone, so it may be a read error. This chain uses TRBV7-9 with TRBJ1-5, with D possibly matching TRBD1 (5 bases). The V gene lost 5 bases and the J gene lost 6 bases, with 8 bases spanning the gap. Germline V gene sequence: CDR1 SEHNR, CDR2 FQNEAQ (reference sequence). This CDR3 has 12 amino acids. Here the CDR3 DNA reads TGTGCCAGCAGCCCAGGGAGTCAGCCCCAGCATTTT. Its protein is CASSPGSQPQHF.

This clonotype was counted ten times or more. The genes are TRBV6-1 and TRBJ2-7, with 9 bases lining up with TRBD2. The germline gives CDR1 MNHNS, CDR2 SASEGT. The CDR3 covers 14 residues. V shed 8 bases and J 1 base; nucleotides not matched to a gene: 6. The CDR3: CASVPSGKSYEQYF. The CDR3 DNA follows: TGTGCCAGCGTCCCTAGCGGGAAATCCTACGAGCAGTACTTC.

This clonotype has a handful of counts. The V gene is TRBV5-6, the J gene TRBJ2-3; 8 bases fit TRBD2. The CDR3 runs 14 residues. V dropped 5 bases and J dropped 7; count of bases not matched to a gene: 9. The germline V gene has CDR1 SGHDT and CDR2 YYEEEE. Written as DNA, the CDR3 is TGTGCCAGCAGAAGAGCGGGAGTGCAAAATACGCAGTATTTT. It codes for CASRRAGVQNTQYF.

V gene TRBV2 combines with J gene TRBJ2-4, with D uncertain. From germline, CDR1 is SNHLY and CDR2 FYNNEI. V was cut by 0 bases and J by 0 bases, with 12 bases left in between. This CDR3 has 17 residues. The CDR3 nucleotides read TGTGCCAGCAGTGAAGCGCCCCGGATTCTAGCCAAAAACATTCAGTACTTC. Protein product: CASSEAPRILAKNIQYF.

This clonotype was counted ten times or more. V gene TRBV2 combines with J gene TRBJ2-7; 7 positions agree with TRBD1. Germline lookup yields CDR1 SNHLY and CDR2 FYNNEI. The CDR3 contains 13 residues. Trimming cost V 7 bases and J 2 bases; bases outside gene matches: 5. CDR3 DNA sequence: TGTGCCAGCACCGGGACAGAAACCTACGAGCAGTACTTC. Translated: CASTGTETYEQYF.

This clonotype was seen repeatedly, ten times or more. In DNA, the CDR3 is TGTGCTAGTGGTTGGGCTAGCGGGAGCACAGATACGCAGTATTTT. This gives the protein CASGWASGSTDTQYF. This chain joins TRBV12-5 and TRBJ2-3; 8 bases map to TRBD2. The germline V gene has CDR1 LGHNT and CDR2 FRNRAP. V dropped 4 bases and J dropped 0; count of bases not matched to a gene: 3. The CDR3 is 15 amino acids.

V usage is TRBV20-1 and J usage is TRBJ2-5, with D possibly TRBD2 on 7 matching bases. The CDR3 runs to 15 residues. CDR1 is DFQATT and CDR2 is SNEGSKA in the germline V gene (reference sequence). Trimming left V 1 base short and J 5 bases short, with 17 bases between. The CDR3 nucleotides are TGCAGTGCTAGAGGCGTTGGGGGGGCGCGGGAGACCCAGTACTTC. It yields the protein CSARGVGGARETQYF.

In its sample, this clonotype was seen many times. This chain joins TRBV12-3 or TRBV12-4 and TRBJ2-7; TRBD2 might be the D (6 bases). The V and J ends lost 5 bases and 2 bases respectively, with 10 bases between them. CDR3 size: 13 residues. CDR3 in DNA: TGTGCCAGCAGTCCCCGGACTACCTACGAGCAGTACTTC. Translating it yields CASSPRTTYEQYF.

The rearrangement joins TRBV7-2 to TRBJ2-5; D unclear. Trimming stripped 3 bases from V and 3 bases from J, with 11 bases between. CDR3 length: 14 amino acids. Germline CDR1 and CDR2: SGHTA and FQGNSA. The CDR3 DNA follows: TGTGCCAGCAGCTTCCCTTCGCGGAAAGAGACCCAGTACTTC. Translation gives CASSFPSRKETQYF.

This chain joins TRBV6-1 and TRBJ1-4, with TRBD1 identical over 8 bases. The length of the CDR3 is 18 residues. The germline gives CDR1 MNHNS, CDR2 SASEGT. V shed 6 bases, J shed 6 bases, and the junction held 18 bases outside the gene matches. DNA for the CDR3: TGTGCCAGCAGGCCCCCCGCTCATACAGGGGGAGGGTATGAAAAACTGTTTTTT. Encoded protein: CASRPPAHTGGGYEKLFF.

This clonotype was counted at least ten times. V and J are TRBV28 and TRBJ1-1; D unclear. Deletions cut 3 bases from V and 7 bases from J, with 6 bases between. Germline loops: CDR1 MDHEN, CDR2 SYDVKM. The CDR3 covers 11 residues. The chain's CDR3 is CASSFLLEAFF. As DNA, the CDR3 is TGTGCCAGCAGTTTCTTGCTTGAAGCTTTCTTT.

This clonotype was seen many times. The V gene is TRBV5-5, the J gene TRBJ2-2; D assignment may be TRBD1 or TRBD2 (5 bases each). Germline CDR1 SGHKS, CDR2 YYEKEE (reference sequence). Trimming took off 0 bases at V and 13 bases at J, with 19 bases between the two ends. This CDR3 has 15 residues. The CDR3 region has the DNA TGTGCCAGCAGCTTGGCCGGGGCAGATACAGTAGGGCTGTTTTTT. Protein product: CASSLAGADTVGLFF.

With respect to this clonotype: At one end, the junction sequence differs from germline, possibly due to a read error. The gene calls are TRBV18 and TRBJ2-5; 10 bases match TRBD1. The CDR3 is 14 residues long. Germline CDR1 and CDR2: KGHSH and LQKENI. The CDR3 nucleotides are TGTGCCAGCTCAATGGACAGGGGGGAAGAGACCCAATACTTC. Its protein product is CASSMDRGEETQYF.

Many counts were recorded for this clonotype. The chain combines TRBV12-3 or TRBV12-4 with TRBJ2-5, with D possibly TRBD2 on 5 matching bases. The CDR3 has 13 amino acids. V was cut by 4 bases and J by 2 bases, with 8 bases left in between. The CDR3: CASSWTGQETQYF. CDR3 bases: TGTGCCAGCAGTTGGACGGGACAAGAGACCCAGTACTTC.

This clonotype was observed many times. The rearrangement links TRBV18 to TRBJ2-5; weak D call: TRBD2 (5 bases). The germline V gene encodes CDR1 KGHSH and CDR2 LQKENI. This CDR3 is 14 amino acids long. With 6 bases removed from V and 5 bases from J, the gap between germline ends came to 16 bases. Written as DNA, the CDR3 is TGTGCCAGCTCGCCCCTTGGAGGCTTGGAGACCCAGTACTTC. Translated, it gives CASSPLGGLETQYF.

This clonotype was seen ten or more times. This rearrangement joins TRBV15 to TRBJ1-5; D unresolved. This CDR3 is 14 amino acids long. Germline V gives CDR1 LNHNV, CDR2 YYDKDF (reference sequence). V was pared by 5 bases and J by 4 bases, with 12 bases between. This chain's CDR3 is CATSGDMGNQPQHF. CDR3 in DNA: TGTGCCACCAGCGGTGACATGGGGAATCAGCCCCAGCATTTT. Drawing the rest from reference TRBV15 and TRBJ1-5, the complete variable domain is DAMVIQNPRYQVTQFGKPVTLSCSQTLNHNVMYWYQQKSSQAPKLLFHYYDKDFNNEADTPDNFQSRRPNTSFCFLDIRSPGLGDTAMYLCATSGDMGNQPQHFGDGTRLSIL.

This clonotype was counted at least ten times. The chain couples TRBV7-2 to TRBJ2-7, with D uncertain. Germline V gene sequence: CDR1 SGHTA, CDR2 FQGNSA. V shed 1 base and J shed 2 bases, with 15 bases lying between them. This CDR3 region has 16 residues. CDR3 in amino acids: CASSLEVGAVAYEQYF. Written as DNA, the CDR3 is TGTGCCAGCAGCTTAGAGGTGGGCGCGGTAGCCTACGAGCAGTACTTC. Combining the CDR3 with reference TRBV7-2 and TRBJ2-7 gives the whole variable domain GAGVSQSPSNKVTEKGKDVELRCDPISGHTALYWYRQSLGQGLEFLIYFQGNSAPDKSGLPSDRFSAERTGGSVSTLTIQRTQQEDSAVYLCASSLEVGAVAYEQYFGPGTRLTVT.

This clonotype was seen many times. As DNA, the CDR3 is TGCAGTGCTAAACGGGACAACTCCTACGAGCAGTACTTC. Amino acids: CSAKRDNSYEQYF. V usage is TRBV20-1 and J usage is TRBJ2-7, with D perhaps TRBD1 (6 bases). V lost 4 bases to trimming and J lost 0 bases, with 10 bases between them. Germline CDR1 DFQATT, CDR2 SNEGSKA (reference sequence). The CDR3 sequence is 13 residues long.